The clone carrying this TCR beta chain was picked up many times. The record originates from a study of molecular identifiers for immune sequencing clone quantification. The trim removed 0 bases at V and 4 bases at J, leaving 5 bases unmatched. This CDR3 has 17 residues. Germline CDR1 and CDR2: SGHNT and YYREEE (reference sequence). TCRdb used MiXCR to reprocess the PCR reads, holding one entry per CDR3 protein. The data show about 630,000 distinct CDR3 sequences, about 25% seen once. The chain is built from TRBV5-4 and TRBJ2-3; 13 bases align to TRBD2. The TCR was taken from a human donor in good health. Some libraries in this study had Jurkat cell RNA spiked in. Sequenced input: naive CD8+ T cells from blood, with Jurkat cell RNA spiked in. Stated subset: FACS-sorted CD8+CD4-CCR7+CD45RA+ naive T cells. This chain's CDR3 is CASSLGLAGGPADTQYF. The DNA for the CDR3 is TGTGCCAGCAGCTTGGGACTAGCGGGAGGTCCCGCAGATACGCAGTATTTT.